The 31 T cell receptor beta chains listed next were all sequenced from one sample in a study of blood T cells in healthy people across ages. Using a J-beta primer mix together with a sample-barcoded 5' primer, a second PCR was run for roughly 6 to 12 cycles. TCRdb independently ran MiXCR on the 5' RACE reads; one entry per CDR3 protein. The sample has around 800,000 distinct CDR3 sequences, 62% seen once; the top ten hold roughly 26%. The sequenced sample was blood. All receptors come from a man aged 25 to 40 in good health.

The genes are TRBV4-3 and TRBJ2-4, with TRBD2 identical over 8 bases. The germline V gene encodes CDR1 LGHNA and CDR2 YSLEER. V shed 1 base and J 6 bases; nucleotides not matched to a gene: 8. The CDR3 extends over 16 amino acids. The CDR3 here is CASSQAIAGWGNIQYF. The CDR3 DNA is TGCGCCAGCAGCCAAGCTATAGCGGGGTGGGGAAACATTCAGTACTTC.

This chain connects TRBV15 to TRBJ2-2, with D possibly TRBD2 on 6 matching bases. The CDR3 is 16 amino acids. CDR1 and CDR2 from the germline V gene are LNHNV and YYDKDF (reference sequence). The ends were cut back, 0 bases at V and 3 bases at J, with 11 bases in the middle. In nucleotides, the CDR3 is TGTGCCACCAGCAGAGATCAAAGCGGGTACACCGGGGAGCTGTTTTTT. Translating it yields CATSRDQSGYTGELFF.

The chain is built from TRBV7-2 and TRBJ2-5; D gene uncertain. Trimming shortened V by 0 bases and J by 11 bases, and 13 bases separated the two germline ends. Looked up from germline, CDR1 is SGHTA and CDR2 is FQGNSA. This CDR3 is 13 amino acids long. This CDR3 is CASSLAAGATQYF. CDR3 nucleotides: TGTGCCAGCAGCTTAGCGGCAGGAGCTACACAGTACTTC. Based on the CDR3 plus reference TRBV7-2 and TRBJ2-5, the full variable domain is GAGVSQSPSNKVTEKGKDVELRCDPISGHTALYWYRQSLGQGLEFLIYFQGNSAPDKSGLPSDRFSAERTGGSVSTLTIQRTQQEDSAVYLCASSLAAGATQYFGPGTRLLVL.

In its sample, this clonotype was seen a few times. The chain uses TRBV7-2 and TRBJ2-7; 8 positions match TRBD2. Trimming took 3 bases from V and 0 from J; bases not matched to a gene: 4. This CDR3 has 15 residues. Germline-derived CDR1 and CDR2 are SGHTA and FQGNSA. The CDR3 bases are TGTGCCAGCAGCTTGAGGGCGGGGGGCTCCTACGAGCAGTACTTC. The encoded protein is CASSLRAGGSYEQYF.

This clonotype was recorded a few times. The CDR3 here is CASSQDWADTQYF. The CDR3 bases are TGTGCCAGCAGCCAAGATTGGGCAGATACGCAGTATTTT. The chain links TRBV14 to TRBJ2-3, with D uncertain. Germline V gene lookup returns CDR1 SGHDN and CDR2 FVKESK. Trimming removed 0 bases from V and 4 bases from J, with 5 bases in between. This CDR3 spans 13 amino acids.

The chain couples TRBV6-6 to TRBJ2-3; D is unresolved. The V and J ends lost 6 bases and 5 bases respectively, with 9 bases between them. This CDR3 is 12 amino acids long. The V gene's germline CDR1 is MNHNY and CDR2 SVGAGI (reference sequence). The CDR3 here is CASRAGEDTQYF. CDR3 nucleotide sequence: TGTGCCAGCAGGGCTGGGGAAGATACGCAGTATTTT.

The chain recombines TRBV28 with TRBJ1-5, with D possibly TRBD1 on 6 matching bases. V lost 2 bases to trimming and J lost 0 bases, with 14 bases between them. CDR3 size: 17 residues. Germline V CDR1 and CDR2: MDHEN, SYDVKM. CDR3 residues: CASSLRTEPYSNQPQHF. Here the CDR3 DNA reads TGTGCCAGCAGTTTAAGGACAGAACCCTATAGCAATCAGCCCCAGCATTTT.

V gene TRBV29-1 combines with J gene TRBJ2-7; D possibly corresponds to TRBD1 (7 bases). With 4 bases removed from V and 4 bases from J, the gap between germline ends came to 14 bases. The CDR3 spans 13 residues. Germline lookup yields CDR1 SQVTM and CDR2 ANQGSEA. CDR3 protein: CSVGQAGGYEQYF. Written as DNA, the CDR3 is TGCAGCGTTGGTCAGGCAGGGGGGTACGAGCAGTACTTC.

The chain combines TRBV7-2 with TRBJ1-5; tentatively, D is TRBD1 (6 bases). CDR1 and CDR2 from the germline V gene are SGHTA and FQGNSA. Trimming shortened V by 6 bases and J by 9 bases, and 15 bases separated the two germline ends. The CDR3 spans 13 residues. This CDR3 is CASSQQGSWPQHF. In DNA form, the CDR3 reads TGTGCCAGCAGTCAACAGGGTTCTTGGCCCCAGCATTTT.

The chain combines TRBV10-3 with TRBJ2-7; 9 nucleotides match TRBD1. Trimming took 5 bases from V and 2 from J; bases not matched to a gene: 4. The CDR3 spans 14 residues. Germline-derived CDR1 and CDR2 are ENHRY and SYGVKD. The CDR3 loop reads CAISFGTGPYEQYF. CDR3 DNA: TGTGCCATCAGTTTCGGGACAGGGCCCTACGAGCAGTACTTC.

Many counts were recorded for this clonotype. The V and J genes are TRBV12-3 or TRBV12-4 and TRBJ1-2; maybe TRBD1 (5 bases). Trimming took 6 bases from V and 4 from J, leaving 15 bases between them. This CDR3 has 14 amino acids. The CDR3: CASSVGGNLYGYTF. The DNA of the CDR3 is TGTGCCAGCAGCGTTGGGGGGAATCTCTATGGCTACACCTTC.

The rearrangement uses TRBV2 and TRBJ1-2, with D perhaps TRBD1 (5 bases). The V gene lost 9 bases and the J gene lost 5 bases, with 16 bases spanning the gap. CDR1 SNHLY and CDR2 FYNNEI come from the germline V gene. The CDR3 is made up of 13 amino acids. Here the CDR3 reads CASPGLRGYGYTF. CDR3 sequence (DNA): TGTGCCAGTCCGGGACTCCGAGGGTATGGCTACACCTTC.

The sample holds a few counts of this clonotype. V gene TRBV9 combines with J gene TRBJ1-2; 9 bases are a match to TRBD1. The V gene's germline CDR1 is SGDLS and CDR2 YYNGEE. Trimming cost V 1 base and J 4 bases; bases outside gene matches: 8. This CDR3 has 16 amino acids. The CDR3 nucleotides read TGTGCCAGCAGCGTACAACACAGGGGGCCGGGCTATGGCTACACCTTC. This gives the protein CASSVQHRGPGYGYTF.

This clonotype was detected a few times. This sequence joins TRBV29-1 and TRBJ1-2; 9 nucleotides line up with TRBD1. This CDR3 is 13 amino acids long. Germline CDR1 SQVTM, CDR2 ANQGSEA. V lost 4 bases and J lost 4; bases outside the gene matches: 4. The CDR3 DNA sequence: TGCAGCGTTGCGGACAGGGGAGGCTATGGCTACACCTTC. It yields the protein CSVADRGGYGYTF.

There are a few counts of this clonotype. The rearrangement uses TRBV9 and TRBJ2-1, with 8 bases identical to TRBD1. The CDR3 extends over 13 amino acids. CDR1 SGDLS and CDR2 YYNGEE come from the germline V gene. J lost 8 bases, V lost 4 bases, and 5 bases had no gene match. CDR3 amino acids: CASSPIRGHEQFF. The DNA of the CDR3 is TGTGCCAGCAGCCCCATCAGGGGGCATGAGCAGTTCTTC. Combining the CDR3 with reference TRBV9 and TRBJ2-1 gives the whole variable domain DSGVTQTPKHLITATGQRVTLRCSPRSGDLSVYWYQQSLDQGLQFLIQYYNGEERAKGNILERFSAQQFPDLHSELNLSSLELGDSALYFCASSPIRGHEQFFGPGTRLTVL.

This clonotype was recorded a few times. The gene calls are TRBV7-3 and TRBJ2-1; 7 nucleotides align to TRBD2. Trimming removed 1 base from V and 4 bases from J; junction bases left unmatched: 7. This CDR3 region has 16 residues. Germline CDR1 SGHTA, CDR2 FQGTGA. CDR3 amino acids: CASSLISQRGYNEQFF. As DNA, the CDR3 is TGTGCCAGCAGCTTAATTTCCCAGCGGGGTTACAATGAGCAGTTCTTC.

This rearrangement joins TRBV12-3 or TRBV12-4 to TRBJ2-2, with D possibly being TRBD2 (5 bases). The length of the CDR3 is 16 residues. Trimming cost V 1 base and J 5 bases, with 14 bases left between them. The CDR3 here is CASSLESGSGTGELFF. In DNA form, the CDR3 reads TGTGCCAGCAGTTTAGAATCGGGGTCGGGAACCGGGGAGCTGTTTTTT.

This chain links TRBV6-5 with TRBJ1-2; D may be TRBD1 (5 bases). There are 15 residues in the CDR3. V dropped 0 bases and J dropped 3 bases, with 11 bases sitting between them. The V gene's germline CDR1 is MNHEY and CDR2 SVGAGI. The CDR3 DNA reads TGTGCCAGCAGTTACTCGAACGGGGGTGACTATGGCTACACCTTC. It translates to CASSYSNGGDYGYTF.

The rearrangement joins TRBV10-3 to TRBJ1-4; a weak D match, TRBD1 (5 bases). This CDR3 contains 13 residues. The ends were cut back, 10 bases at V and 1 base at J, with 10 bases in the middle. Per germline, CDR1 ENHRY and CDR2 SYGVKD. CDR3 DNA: TGTGCCACCCAGGGTTTAACTAATGAAAAACTGTTTTTT. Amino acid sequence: CATQGLTNEKLFF.

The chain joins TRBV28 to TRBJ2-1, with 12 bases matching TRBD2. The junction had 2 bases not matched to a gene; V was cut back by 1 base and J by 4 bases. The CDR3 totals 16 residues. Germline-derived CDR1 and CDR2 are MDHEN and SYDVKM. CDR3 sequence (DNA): TGTGCCAGCAGTTTATTCCTAGCGGGGGGGTACAATGAGCAGTTCTTC. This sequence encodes CASSLFLAGGYNEQFF.

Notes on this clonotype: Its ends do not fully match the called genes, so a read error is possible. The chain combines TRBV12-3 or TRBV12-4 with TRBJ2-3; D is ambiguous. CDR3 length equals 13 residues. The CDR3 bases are TGTGCCAGCAGTAGGACGATAACAGATACGCAATATTTT. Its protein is CASSRTITDTQYF.

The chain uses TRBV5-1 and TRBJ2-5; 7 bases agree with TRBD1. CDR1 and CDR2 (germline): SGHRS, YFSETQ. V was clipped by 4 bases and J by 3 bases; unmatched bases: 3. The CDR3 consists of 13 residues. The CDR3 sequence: CASSEGQEETQYF. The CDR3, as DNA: TGCGCCAGCAGCGAAGGACAGGAAGAGACCCAGTACTTC.

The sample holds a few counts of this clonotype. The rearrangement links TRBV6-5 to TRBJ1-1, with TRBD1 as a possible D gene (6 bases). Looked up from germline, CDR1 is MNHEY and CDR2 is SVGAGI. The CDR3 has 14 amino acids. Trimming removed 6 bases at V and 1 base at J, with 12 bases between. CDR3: CASRSTGANTEAFF. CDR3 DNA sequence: TGTGCCAGCAGGTCGACGGGGGCGAACACTGAAGCTTTCTTT.

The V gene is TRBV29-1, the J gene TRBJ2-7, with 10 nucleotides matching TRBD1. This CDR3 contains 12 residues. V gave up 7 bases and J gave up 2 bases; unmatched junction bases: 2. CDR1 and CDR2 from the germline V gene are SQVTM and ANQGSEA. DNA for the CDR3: TGCAGCGGTGGGACAGGGGCCTACGAGCAGTACTTC. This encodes CSGGTGAYEQYF.

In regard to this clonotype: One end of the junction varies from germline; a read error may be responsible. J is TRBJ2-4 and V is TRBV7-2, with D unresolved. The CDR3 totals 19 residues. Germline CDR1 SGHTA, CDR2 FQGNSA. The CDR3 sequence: CAGSLVGEDPYLAKNIQYF. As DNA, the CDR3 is TGTGCCGGCAGCTTAGTCGGAGAGGATCCGTACTTAGCCAAAAACATTCAGTACTTC.

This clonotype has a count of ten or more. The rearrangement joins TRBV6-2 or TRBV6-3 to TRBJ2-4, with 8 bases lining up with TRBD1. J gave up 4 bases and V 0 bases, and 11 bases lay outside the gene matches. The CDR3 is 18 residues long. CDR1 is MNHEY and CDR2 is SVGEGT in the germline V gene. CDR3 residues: CASSYSRGAGGQKNIQYF. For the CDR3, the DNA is TGTGCCAGCAGTTACTCGAGGGGAGCAGGGGGCCAGAAAAACATTCAGTACTTC.

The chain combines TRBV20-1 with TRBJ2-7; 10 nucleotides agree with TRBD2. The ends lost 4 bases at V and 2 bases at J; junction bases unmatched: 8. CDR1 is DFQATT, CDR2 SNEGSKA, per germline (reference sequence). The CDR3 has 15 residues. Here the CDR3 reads CSAIDSSGGAYEQYF. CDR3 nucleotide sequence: TGCAGTGCTATAGATTCTAGCGGGGGAGCCTACGAGCAGTACTTC.

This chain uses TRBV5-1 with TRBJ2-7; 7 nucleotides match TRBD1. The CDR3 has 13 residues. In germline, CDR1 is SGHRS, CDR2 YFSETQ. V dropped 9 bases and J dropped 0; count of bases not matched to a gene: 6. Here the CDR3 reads CANRRGNSYEQYF. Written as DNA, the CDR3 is TGCGCCAACCGCAGGGGGAACTCCTACGAGCAGTACTTC.

The CDR3 sequence is CASGGGLRNEQFF. The CDR3 DNA follows: TGTGCCAGCGGGGGGGGCCTACGCAATGAGCAGTTCTTC. The rearrangement joins TRBV14 to TRBJ2-1; D might be TRBD2 (7 bases). CDR1 is SGHDN, CDR2 FVKESK, per germline. The V end was cut by 8 bases, the J end by 6 bases, with 14 bases between. This CDR3 contains 13 residues.

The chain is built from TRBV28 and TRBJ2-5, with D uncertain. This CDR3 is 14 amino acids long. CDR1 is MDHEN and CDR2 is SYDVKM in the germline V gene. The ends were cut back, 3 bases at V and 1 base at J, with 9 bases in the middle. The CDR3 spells CASSFQQLQETQYF. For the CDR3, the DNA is TGTGCCAGCAGTTTTCAACAGCTCCAAGAGACCCAGTACTTC.

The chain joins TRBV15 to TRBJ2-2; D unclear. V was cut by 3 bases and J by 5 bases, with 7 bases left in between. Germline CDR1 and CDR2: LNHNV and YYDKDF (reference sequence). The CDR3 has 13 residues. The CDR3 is CATSRERTGELFF. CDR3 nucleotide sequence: TGTGCCACCAGCAGGGAGAGGACCGGGGAGCTGTTTTTT.